What follows are 2 T cell receptor beta chains derived from one specimen sequenced in a study of radiation and T cells in renal cell carcinoma. Produced via immunoSEQ multiplex PCR; TCRdb's table is partial and in-frame only. The sample has 130,000 to 150,000 clones; 70% to 90% are singletons. Time point indicated: baseline pretreatment blood. Indicated treatment: 15 Gy SBRT to primary tumor, nephrectomy 4 weeks later. The starting material was blood, obtained from a patient whose treatment included radiotherapy and nephrectomy. These receptors were taken from a woman aged 45-60 years with renal cell carcinoma.

The rearrangement joins TRBV18 to TRBJ1-2; TRBD1 is a possible D gene (5 bases). Deletions cut 3 bases from V and 4 bases from J, with 18 bases between. The CDR3 is made up of 16 amino acids. Germline CDR1 KGHSH, CDR2 LQKENI. The CDR3 region is CASSPGRGQPLYGYTF. For the CDR3, the DNA is TGTGCCAGCTCACCCGGCCGGGGCCAGCCGCTCTATGGCTACACCTTC.

The genes are TRBV18 and TRBJ1-1, with D possibly TRBD1 on 6 matching bases. The CDR3 has 15 residues. The V gene's germline CDR1 is KGHSH and CDR2 LQKENI. Trimming cost V 3 bases and J 6 bases, with 17 bases left between them. DNA for the CDR3: TGTGCCAGCTCACCCGTCGGGGGCGCGGTCTCTGAAGCTTTCTTT. Residues: CASSPVGGAVSEAFF.